This T cell receptor (beta chain) was recorded in a study of Graves' ophthalmopathy and Graves' hyperthyroidism. Overall study findings and caveats: Ophthalmopathy was separated from stable hyperthyroidism by a 13-signature model with roughly 91% sensitivity and roughly 81% specificity.

The table lists this clonotype with many counts. Its antigen is undetermined. Trimming at V came to 3 bases and at J to 2 bases, leaving 6 bases not matched to a gene. This CDR3 contains 15 residues. Germline CDR1 reads KGHDR; CDR2 reads SFDVKD. TCR beta CDR3 regions were amplified from RNA transcripts. An initial RT-PCR round employing HTBI primers preceded a second-round multiplex PCR. TCRdb used MiXCR to reprocess the multiplex PCR reads, holding one entry per CDR3 protein. The repertoire holds roughly 500,000 distinct CDR3 sequences, with 13% to 15% as singletons. Diagnosis was based on clinical symptoms, serum thyroxine, TRAb, thyroid ultrasound and orbital computed tomography.

This clonotype was obtained from a woman in her 30s with Graves' ophthalmopathy. The gene calls are TRBV24-1 and TRBJ2-7, with TRBD1 matching over 7 bases. Sequenced: blood. The CDR3 here is CATSDPGTATYEQYF. CDR3 DNA sequence: TGTGCCACCAGTGATCCCGGGACAGCTACCTACGAGCAGTACTTC.